A selection of T cell receptor beta chains follows, all from one sample in a study of blood T cell repertoires in COVID-19. Sequenced by immunoSEQ multiplex PCR; TCRdb stores in-frame clones only, minus some. This table has 100,000 to 150,000 clones, approximately 88% appearing once. Sequenced material: peripheral blood. The receptors were gathered from a woman in her thirties who had recovered from COVID-19. Each CDR3 is given with its conserved first and last residue. The D gene is left open where the match is weak. The size field is filled for only some rows; it gives once, few, many or a size class.

TRBJ1-4 | - | TRBV6-5 | - | TGTGCCAGCACCTCGGACAGAAATGAAAAACTGTTTTTT | CASTSDRNEKLFF
TRBJ2-5 | - | TRBV9 | TRBD2 | TGTGCCAGCAGCGTATCGGGGACTAGCGGGGGGAGGCACCAAGAGACCCAGTACTTC | CASSVSGTSGGRHQETQYF
TRBJ1-1 | - | TRBV5-1 | TRBD1 | TGCGCCAGCAGCACCTGGACAGGGAACACTGAAGCTTTCTTT | CASSTWTGNTEAFF
TRBJ1-6 | - | TRBV3-1/TRBV3-2 | TRBD1 | TGTGCCAGCAGCCTTCCCGGGGGGACAGGCCGCCTCCACTTT | CASSLPGGTGRLHF
TRBJ1-2 | - | TRBV9 | TRBD1 | TGTGCCAGCAGCGTAGTTGGACAGGGGAGCGGCTACACCTTC | CASSVVGQGSGYTF
TRBJ2-2 | - | TRBV7-7 | - | TGTGCTAGCAGCCTACTGAACACCGGGGAGCTGTTTTTT | CASSLLNTGELFF
TRBJ2-7 | - | TRBV5-8 | TRBD1 | TGTGCCAGCAGCCCACATCAGGGGGCAGTGTACGAGCAGTACTTC | CASSPHQGAVYEQYF
TRBJ1-2 | - | TRBV4-1 | - | TGCGCCAGCAGCCAAGACCCAGGGGTGGAGGGCTACACCTTC | CASSQDPGVEGYTF
TRBJ2-1 | - | TRBV11-1 | TRBD1 | TGTGCCAGCAGCACAGCCGGGACAGGGCCCAATGAGCAGTTCTTC | CASSTAGTGPNEQFF
TRBJ2-7 | - | TRBV7-9 | TRBD1 | TGTGCCAGCAGCTTCGGGACAGTAACCTTCGAGCAGTACTTC | CASSFGTVTFEQYF
TRBJ2-2 | - | TRBV27 | TRBD1 | TGTGCCAGCAGTTTAGGGGACAGGGGGATCACCGGGGAGCTGTTTTTT | CASSLGDRGITGELFF
TRBJ1-5 | few | TRBV2 | - | TGTGCCAGTGGGCCAGTTAGCAATCAGCCCCAGCATTTT | CASGPVSNQPQHF
TRBJ2-7 | - | TRBV9 | - | TGTGCCAGCAGCGTAAGGCAGGGTCCCTCCGAGCAGTACTTC | CASSVRQGPSEQYF
TRBJ2-5 | few | TRBV6-1 | TRBD2 | TGTGCCAGCAGTGAACCCGGACTAGCGGGGGGTCGGGAGACCCAGTACTTC | CASSEPGLAGGRETQYF
TRBJ1-1 | - | TRBV5-4 | - | TGTGCCAGCAGCTTCGAGGGCACTGAAGCTTTCTTT | CASSFEGTEAFF
TRBJ2-1 | - | TRBV30 | TRBD2 | TGTGCCTGGAGAGGTCTAGCGGGAGTGGTACTTTACAATGAGCAGTTCTTC | CAWRGLAGVVLYNEQFF
TRBJ1-2 | - | TRBV5-4 | - | TGTGCCAGCAGCTTGCCCCCCGTTTGGGGAGACCTCGGGTATGGCTACACCTTC | CASSLPPVWGDLGYGYTF
TRBJ2-1 | - | TRBV19 | TRBD2 | TGTGCCAGTAGTATTGTGACTAGCGGGGACACTGAGCAGTTCTTC | CASSIVTSGDTEQFF
TRBJ1-6 | once | TRBV19 | TRBD1 | TGTGCCAGTAGTACGACAGGGGGTAATTCACCCCTCCACTTT | CASSTTGGNSPLHF
TRBJ1-2 | - | TRBV28 | - | TGTGCCAGCAGTATACACCCAGGGGCTGGGGGATCCTATGGCTACACCTTC | CASSIHPGAGGSYGYTF
TRBJ2-7 | - | TRBV7-9 | TRBD1 | TGTGCCAGCAGCTTAGAGACAGGGCCCGAGCAGTACTTC | CASSLETGPEQYF
TRBJ2-2 | - | TRBV27 | TRBD2 | TGTGCCAGCAGTTGGGCGGGGGGCGGCACCGGGGAGCTGTTTTTT | CASSWAGGGTGELFF
TRBJ1-2 | - | TRBV6-5 | - | TGTGCCAGCAGTTATCCAGGTCGTGGCTACACCTTC | CASSYPGRGYTF
TRBJ2-1 | - | TRBV6-6 | TRBD2 | TGTGCCAGCAGCCGAGGGACTAGCCGTATACCCTACAATGAGCAGTTCTTC | CASSRGTSRIPYNEQFF
TRBJ2-7 | - | TRBV6-1 | - | TGTGCCAGCAGTGACCGGGACACCCTCTACGAGCAGTACTTC | CASSDRDTLYEQYF
TRBJ1-2 | - | TRBV30 | - | TGTGCCTGGAGTCGGGGGGGGAACTATGGCTACACCTTC | CAWSRGGNYGYTF
TRBJ2-1 | - | TRBV19 | TRBD2 | TGTGCCAGTAGTATCACTGGACTAGCTATTAATGAGCAGTTCTTC | CASSITGLAINEQFF
TRBJ2-5 | - | TRBV10-3 | - | TGTGCCATCAGTGTCGTGGGGCAGGGGCAAGAGACCCAGTACTTC | CAISVVGQGQETQYF
TRBJ2-5 | few | TRBV4-2 | TRBD2 | TGTGCCAGCAGCGAAGCGAGAGCGGGGGGGAAGACCCAGTACTTC | CASSEARAGGKTQYF
TRBJ2-3 | - | TRBV6-4 | TRBD1 | TGTGCCAGCAGAAAATTCGGACAGGGCAGGTCAGATACGCAGTATTTT | CASRKFGQGRSDTQYF
TRBJ1-2 | once | TRBV27 | - | TGTGCCAGCAGGACGGGGGGACATGGCTACACCTTC | CASRTGGHGYTF
TRBJ2-7 | - | TRBV5-4 | - | TGTGCCAGCAGCCGGGGGTACATTAGTGAGAGGAGCCAGCAGTACTTC | CASSRGYISERSQQYF
TRBJ1-5 | - | TRBV5-5 | - | TGTGCCAGCAGCTCCGACCCAGGGGCAAATCAGCCCCAGCATTTT | CASSSDPGANQPQHF